This TCR beta chain is from a study of cytomegalovirus exposure and HLA in healthy donors. Study-wide results and caveats: Reports indicated that the classifier achieved high specificity and sensitivity in diagnosing cytomegalovirus status. Across donors, most TCRs were seen rarely, yet some public ones were widespread.

The CDR3 totals 15 residues. In germline, CDR1 is MNHEY, CDR2 SMNVEV (reference sequence). The ends were cut back, 5 bases at V and 6 bases at J, with 17 bases in the middle. Remarks on this clone: The antigen remains unidentified.

The repertoire was sequenced with immunoSEQ multiplex PCR; TCRdb's copy has only in-frame clones and lacks some. The sample consists of more than 85,000 clones, around nine tenths of them appearing once. The chain employs TRBV27 and TRBJ2-1, with a weak D call TRBD2 (5 bases). This receptor was identified in a woman between 25 and 40 years old in good health and CMV-seropositive. The material sequenced was PBMCs. In nucleotides, the CDR3 is TGTGCCAGCAGTCCACGCTTCCCGCGGGTCAATGAGCAGTTCTTC. Amino acids: CASSPRFPRVNEQFF.